This T cell receptor (beta chain) was captured in a study of liver allograft versus peripheral blood T cells. Overall study: Transplanted livers and recipients' peripheral blood had their T cell receptor repertoires compared.

From the reads, TCRdb called clonotypes with MiXCR, one entry per CDR3 protein. Of 530 or so distinct CDR3 sequences detected, around 21% appear once; the ten largest clones hold over 14%. Concerning this clonotype: Antigen specificity is unknown.

Study-level points and caveats: Repertoires of T cell receptors that resided inside liver allografts reportedly differed from those in peripheral blood.

Trimming pared 3 bases from V and 0 bases from J, leaving 8 bases between. The germline V gene encodes CDR1 DFQATT and CDR2 SNEGSKA (reference sequence). The CDR3 runs 13 residues. The source is a human patient who had a liver transplant. T cells may partly derive from the graft donor. The chain links TRBV20-1 to TRBJ1-2; D uncertain. The CDR3: CSASYGTNYGYTF. The CDR3 nucleotides read TGCAGTGCTAGTTACGGGACTAACTATGGCTACACCTTC.